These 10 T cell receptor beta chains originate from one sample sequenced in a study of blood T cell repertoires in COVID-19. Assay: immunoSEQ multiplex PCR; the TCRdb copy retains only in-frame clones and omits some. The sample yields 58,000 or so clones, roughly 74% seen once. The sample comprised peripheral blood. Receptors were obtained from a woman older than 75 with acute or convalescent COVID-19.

The CDR3 protein is CASSPASGRRGEEQFF. DNA of the CDR3: TGTGCCAGCAGCCCTGCTAGCGGGAGGAGGGGCGAGGAGCAGTTCTTC. This chain uses TRBV11-3 with TRBJ2-1; 11 bases are shared with TRBD2. V dropped 5 bases and J dropped 10; count of bases not matched to a gene: 13. Looked up from germline, CDR1 is SGHNT and CDR2 is YENEEA. This CDR3 contains 16 residues.

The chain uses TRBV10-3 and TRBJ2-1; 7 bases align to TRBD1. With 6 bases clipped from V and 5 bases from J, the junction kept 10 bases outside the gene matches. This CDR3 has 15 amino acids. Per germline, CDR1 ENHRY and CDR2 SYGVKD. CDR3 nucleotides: TGTGCCATCAGCGCTCCCGGGACAGCCAACAATGAGCAGTTCTTC. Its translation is CAISAPGTANNEQFF.

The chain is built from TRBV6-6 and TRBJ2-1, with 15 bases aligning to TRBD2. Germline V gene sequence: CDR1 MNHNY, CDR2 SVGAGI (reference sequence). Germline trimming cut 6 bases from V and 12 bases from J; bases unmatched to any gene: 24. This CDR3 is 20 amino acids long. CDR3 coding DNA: TGTGCCAGCAGCGGGGGGCAGGGGAAAAAAGGGACTAGCGGGAGGACTCGGCAGTTCTTC. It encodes CASSGGQGKKGTSGRTRQFF.

CDR3 region: CASSGLAGDEGTQYF. CDR3 nucleotide sequence: TGTGCCAGCTCCGGACTAGCGGGAGACGAAGGTACCCAGTACTTC. V usage is TRBV18 and J usage is TRBJ2-5; TRBD2 matches at 13 bases. Trimming took 6 bases from V and 8 from J; bases not matched to a gene: 9. The CDR3 covers 15 residues. Germline CDR1 is KGHSH and CDR2 is LQKENI.

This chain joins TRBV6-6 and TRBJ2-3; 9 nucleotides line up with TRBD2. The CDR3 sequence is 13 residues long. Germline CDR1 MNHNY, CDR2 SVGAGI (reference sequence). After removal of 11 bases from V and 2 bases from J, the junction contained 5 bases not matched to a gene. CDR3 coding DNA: TGTGCCTTCTCTAGCGGGATCACAGATACGCAGTATTTT. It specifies CAFSSGITDTQYF.

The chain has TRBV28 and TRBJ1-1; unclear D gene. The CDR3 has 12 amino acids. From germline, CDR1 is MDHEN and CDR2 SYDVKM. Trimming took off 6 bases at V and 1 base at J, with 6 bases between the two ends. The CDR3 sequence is CASRGANTEAFF. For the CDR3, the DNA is TGTGCCAGCAGAGGAGCGAACACTGAAGCTTTCTTT.

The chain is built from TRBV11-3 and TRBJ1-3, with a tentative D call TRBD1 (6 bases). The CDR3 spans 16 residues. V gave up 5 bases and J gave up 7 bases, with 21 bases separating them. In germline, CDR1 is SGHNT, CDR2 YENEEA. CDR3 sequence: CASSNPRGAPGNTIYF. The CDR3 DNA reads TGTGCCAGCAGCAATCCCCGGGGGGCACCGGGCAACACCATATATTTT.

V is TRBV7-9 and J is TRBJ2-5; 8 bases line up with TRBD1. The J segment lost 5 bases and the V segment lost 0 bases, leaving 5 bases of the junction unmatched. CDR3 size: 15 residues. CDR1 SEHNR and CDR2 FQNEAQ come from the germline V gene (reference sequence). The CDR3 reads CASSLATGVIETQYF. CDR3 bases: TGTGCCAGCAGCTTAGCGACAGGGGTCATCGAGACCCAGTACTTC.

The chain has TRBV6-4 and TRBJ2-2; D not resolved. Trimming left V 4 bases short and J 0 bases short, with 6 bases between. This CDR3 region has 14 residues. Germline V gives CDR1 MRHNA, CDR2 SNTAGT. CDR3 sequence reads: CASSVEANTGELFF. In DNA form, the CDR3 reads TGTGCCAGCAGTGTAGAGGCGAACACCGGGGAGCTGTTTTTT.

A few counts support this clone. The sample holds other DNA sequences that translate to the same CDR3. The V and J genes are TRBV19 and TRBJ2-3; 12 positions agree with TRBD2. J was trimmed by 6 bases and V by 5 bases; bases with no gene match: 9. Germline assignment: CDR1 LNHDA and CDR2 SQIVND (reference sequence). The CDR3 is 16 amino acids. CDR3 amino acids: CASSARLAGVTDTQYF. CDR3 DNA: TGTGCCAGTAGTGCCCGACTAGCGGGAGTCACCGATACGCAGTATTTT.